This T cell receptor beta chain was captured by sequencing in a study of T-cell memory formation after mild COVID-19 (dated by TCRdb to 2020 to 2022). Study-level background: Most TCR sequence clusters were specific to one of the two donors. In a couple of donors, T-cell clones that expanded and contracted after mild COVID-19 were tracked by sequencing TCRalpha and TCRbeta repertoires over time. Two young, previously healthy adult volunteers, one female and one male, were included in the cohort. Beyond this particular receptor, the publication reports: The study covered only a couple of mild cases, and larger cohorts including severe cases with pre-infection samples were considered necessary. The second-wave clones that peaked on day 37 were not confirmed to be SARS-CoV-2 specific. Some responding clones were detected in pre-infection memory, suggesting pre-existing cross-reactive memory T cells joined the SARS-CoV-2 response. Contracting CD4+ clones were located mainly in the CM and EM memory subsets, whereas CD8+ clones were found to be enriched in EMRA. Clones that contracted from day 15 to 85 showed balanced CD4/CD8 phenotypes, whereas a second wave of clones that expanded from day 15 to 37 leaned towards CD4+.

PBMCs were isolated by Ficoll-Paque density gradient centrifugation. This clonotype was recorded many times. No antigen is known for it. Base qualities are missing; no much larger clone stands one base away. CDR1 and CDR2 are read off the germline V gene (reference sequence) as SEHNR and FQNEAQ. Measured from the cysteine to the phenylalanine, the CDR3 is 13 residues long. The kept DNA is CDR3 alone, 39 bases in frame from the first base. The V end loses 11 bases and the J end loses 5 bases, and a stretch of 17 bases separates them. Sequencing was performed on an Illumina NovaSeq 6000. cDNA libraries for TCRalpha and TCRbeta were prepared by 5'RACE using constant-segment primers, with sample barcodes and unique molecular identifiers added. RNA was extracted from every sample with Trizol reagent. Libraries were amplified in two PCR steps, with a second sample barcode and Illumina TruSeq adapters added in the second step. Libraries were sequenced on an Illumina NovaSeq with 2 x 150 bp paired-end reads. Regarding the original processing steps: The reads were demultiplexed and collapsed into UMI-guided consensus sequences using migec v1.2.7. With mixcr v2.1.11, UMI consensuses were aligned to TRA and TRB V and J templates and assembled into clonotypes. Expanded or contracted clonotypes were those called significant by both edgeR and NoisET, with noise models trained on biological replicates. For edgeR calls, the thresholds were a false discovery rate-adjusted p below 0.01 and a log2 fold-change of 1. As an exploratory analysis of dynamics, max-normalized trajectories of the 1000 most abundant clonotypes were examined with PCA combined with hierarchical clustering. Separately sequenced CD4+ and CD8+ repertoires were used to assign a CD4 or CD8 phenotype to each responding clone. The public reads were run again by TCRdb, first through fastp at Q25 and then through MiXCR, and only productive beta chains were kept. Rows are combined by CDR3 protein, so each entry shows the most common genes and DNA. TCRdb, rather than the study authors, made the V and J calls. The sample table contains about 350,000 distinct CDR3 sequences; only one count was recorded for under 25% of them. The ten most abundant clones make up over 20% of the sample.

The sequence links TRBV7-9 to TRBJ2-3; TRBD1 is a weak D gene call, 5 bases matching. This receptor was identified in a man younger than 30 who had mild COVID-19 (a few samples of this study predate the infection). The sample titles of this study are shuffled in the database, so cell type and time point are left out; the donor was told from shared clones. Sequences were obtained from PBMCs or a T cell subset sorted from them (not recorded which). Read as DNA, the sequence is TGTGCCCAAGATCCAGGGTTGGGAGATACGCAGTATTTT. Translation gives CAQDPGLGDTQYF.